A single sample gave rise to the 27 T cell receptor beta chains below, sequenced in a study of blood T cell repertoires in COVID-19. Profiled with immunoSEQ multiplex PCR; TCRdb holds only in-frame clones, not every one. The table has about 330,000 clones, around nine tenths seen once. The specimen sequenced was peripheral blood. These receptors all stem from a woman aged 45-59 years with active or convalescent COVID-19.

The chain recombines TRBV19 with TRBJ1-1; D not resolved. V lost 5 bases and J 7 bases, leaving 8 bases between the germline ends. This CDR3 spans 11 amino acids. The germline gives CDR1 LNHDA, CDR2 SQIVND (reference sequence). The CDR3 here is CASSRRGEAFF. The CDR3 DNA reads TGTGCCAGTAGTCGGAGAGGTGAAGCTTTCTTT.

The V gene is TRBV19, the J gene TRBJ1-1, with D hard to call. Germline V gives CDR1 LNHDA, CDR2 SQIVND (reference sequence). The CDR3 is 15 amino acids. The V end was cut by 5 bases, the J end by 1 base, with 14 bases between. CDR3 coding DNA: TGTGCCAGTAGTGAACGACATTCGTGGAACACTGAAGCTTTCTTT. Translation gives CASSERHSWNTEAFF.

CDR3 nucleotide sequence: TGCGCCAGCAGCCAAGATAATTACGGTAATTCACCCCTCCACTTT. It yields the protein CASSQDNYGNSPLHF. This chain uses TRBV4-3 with TRBJ1-6; D gene ambiguous. V was trimmed by 0 bases and J by 6 bases, leaving 9 bases between them. The CDR3 is 15 residues long. In germline, CDR1 is LGHNA, CDR2 YSLEER.

V usage is TRBV27 and J usage is TRBJ1-2, with 10 positions matching TRBD1. The trim removed 6 bases at V and 1 base at J, leaving 8 bases unmatched. CDR1 is MNHEY and CDR2 is SMNVEV in the germline V gene (reference sequence). CDR3 length: 16 residues. The CDR3, as DNA: TGTGCCAGCAGACCGGGACAGGGGAGCGGTAACTATGGCTACACCTTC. Residues: CASRPGQGSGNYGYTF.

This clone turned up a few times. The gene calls are TRBV6-1 and TRBJ2-1, with D perhaps TRBD2 (6 bases). The germline V and J ends were trimmed by 4 bases and 7 bases, with 20 bases remaining between them. The CDR3 spans 16 residues. Germline lookup yields CDR1 MNHNS and CDR2 SASEGT. Here the CDR3 reads CASSGGLGLARNEQFF. In DNA, the CDR3 is TGTGCCAGCAGTGGGGGGTTGGGGCTAGCGCGGAATGAGCAGTTCTTC.

V is TRBV4-3 and J is TRBJ2-2; 13 nucleotides align to TRBD2. CDR3 size: 19 residues. Unmatched junction bases numbered 4, after V lost 0 bases and J lost 0 bases. The germline gives CDR1 LGHNA, CDR2 YSLEER. The CDR3 reads CASSQEGLAGTSNTGELFF. Here the CDR3 DNA reads TGCGCCAGCAGCCAAGAGGGACTAGCGGGGACCTCGAACACCGGGGAGCTGTTTTTT.

The rearrangement links TRBV4-2 to TRBJ2-2; TRBD1 aligns across 10 bases. From germline, CDR1 is LGHNA and CDR2 YNFKEQ. The CDR3 runs 19 residues. With V trimmed by 3 bases and J by 1 base, 11 bases remained unmatched. CDR3 region: CASSHRTSTGGRNTGELFF. DNA of the CDR3: TGTGCCAGCAGCCACCGAACCTCGACAGGGGGCAGGAACACCGGGGAGCTGTTTTTT.

The table lists this clone with a few counts. The chain has TRBV11-2 and TRBJ1-1; weak D call: TRBD1 (6 bases). The length of the CDR3 is 14 residues. The V and J ends lost 2 bases and 4 bases respectively, with 11 bases between them. In germline, CDR1 is SGHAT, CDR2 FQNNGV. CDR3 sequence (DNA): TGTGCCAGCAGCTTACGGGGGGGCTCCACTGAAGCTTTCTTT. It encodes CASSLRGGSTEAFF. The full variable domain, rest sourced from reference TRBV11-2 and TRBJ1-1, is EAGVAQSPRYKIIEKRQSVAFWCNPISGHATLYWYQQILGQGPKLLIQFQNNGVVDDSQLPKDRFSAERLKGVDSTLKIQPAKLEDSAVYLCASSLRGGSTEAFFGQGTRLTVV.

The genes are TRBV7-2 and TRBJ2-7, with D possibly matching TRBD2 (6 bases). There are 14 residues in the CDR3. Germline-derived CDR1 and CDR2 are SGHTA and FQGNSA. The V end was cut by 5 bases, the J end by 6 bases, with 17 bases between. CDR3 coding DNA: TGTGCCAGCAGCCCGTTGGGACTTCCAAGCGAGCAGTACTTC. This codes for CASSPLGLPSEQYF.

The chain couples TRBV18 to TRBJ1-2; 7 bases are a match to TRBD1. Germline CDR1 KGHSH, CDR2 LQKENI. The CDR3 is 14 amino acids. After removal of 5 bases from V and 4 bases from J, the junction contained 7 bases not matched to a gene. CDR3 loop: CASSSQTGFYGYTF. The CDR3 DNA is TGTGCCAGCTCATCCCAGACAGGGTTCTATGGCTACACCTTC.

V usage is TRBV3-1 (or the pseudogene TRBV3-2) and J usage is TRBJ1-1, with TRBD1 matching 10 bases. The CDR3 consists of 13 residues. Germline loops: CDR1 LGHDT, CDR2 YNNKEL (reference sequence). V shed 4 bases and J 6 bases; nucleotides not matched to a gene: 2. The CDR3 region is CASSRQGAAEAFF. CDR3 bases: TGTGCCAGCAGCCGACAGGGGGCGGCTGAAGCTTTCTTT.

This clone was seen repeatedly, ten times or more. V is TRBV2 and J is TRBJ2-7; D may be TRBD2 (6 bases). This CDR3 has 15 amino acids. The V end was cut by 8 bases, the J end by 2 bases, with 19 bases between. Looked up from germline, CDR1 is SNHLY and CDR2 is FYNNEI. The CDR3 region is CASRPGRGTAYEQYF. The CDR3 nucleotides are TGTGCCAGCCGTCCCGGGCGGGGAACCGCCTACGAGCAGTACTTC. Using reference TRBV2 and TRBJ2-7 for the parts outside the CDR3, the full variable domain is EPEVTQTPSHQVTQMGQEVILRCVPISNHLYFYWYRQILGQKVEFLVSFYNNEISEKSEIFDDQFSVERPDGSNFTLKIRSTKLEDSAMYFCASRPGRGTAYEQYFGPGTRLTVT.

The J gene is TRBJ2-7, the V gene TRBV15; a weak D match, TRBD2 (5 bases). The CDR3 runs 13 residues. CDR1 is LNHNV and CDR2 is YYDKDF in the germline V gene (reference sequence). The V gene lost 3 bases and the J gene lost 6 bases, with 12 bases spanning the gap. CDR3 sequence (DNA): TGTGCCACCAGCAGTCAGTCGGGGAGCGAGCAGTACTTC. Translation gives CATSSQSGSEQYF.

This clone was observed a handful of times. The chain joins TRBV4-1 to TRBJ1-2, with D perhaps matching TRBD1 (5 bases). Trimming shortened V by 2 bases and J by 8 bases, and 12 bases separated the two germline ends. The CDR3 consists of 13 residues. CDR1 is MGHRA, CDR2 YSYEKL, per germline. This CDR3 is CASSQIGDQGYTF. The CDR3 bases are TGCGCCAGCAGCCAAATAGGGGATCAGGGCTACACCTTC.

The rearrangement uses TRBV6-2 or TRBV6-3 and TRBJ1-5; D remains unclear. The V gene's germline CDR1 is MNHEY and CDR2 SVGEGT. The CDR3 runs 13 residues. The V gene lost 5 bases and the J gene lost 8 bases, with 13 bases spanning the gap. The CDR3 reads CASSAKRIEPQHF. In nucleotides, the CDR3 is TGTGCCAGCAGTGCCAAGAGAATTGAGCCCCAGCATTTT.

The chain uses TRBV6-5 and TRBJ2-7, with a weak D call TRBD1 (5 bases). The germline V gene has CDR1 MNHEY and CDR2 SVGAGI. The V and J ends lost 10 bases and 3 bases respectively, with 16 bases between them. This CDR3 spans 13 amino acids. Here the CDR3 DNA reads TGTGCCACCCTCGACAGCCTCAACTACGAGCAGTACTTC. Translated: CATLDSLNYEQYF.

The V and J genes are TRBV10-3 and TRBJ1-1; maybe TRBD1 (5 bases). Trimming pared 5 bases from V and 6 bases from J, leaving 16 bases between. In germline, CDR1 is ENHRY, CDR2 SYGVKD. The CDR3 sequence is 14 residues long. In nucleotides, the CDR3 is TGTGCCATCAGTCCGAATGGGGGGGGTGCTGAAGCTTTCTTT. This translates into CAISPNGGGAEAFF.

The V gene is TRBV18, the J gene TRBJ2-3; 7 nucleotides agree with TRBD2. The J segment lost 0 bases and the V segment lost 3 bases, leaving 12 bases of the junction unmatched. Germline CDR1 and CDR2: KGHSH and LQKENI. CDR3 size: 18 residues. The CDR3 is CASSPILRGGLSTDTQYF. The CDR3 DNA reads TGTGCCAGCTCACCCATTTTGCGCGGGGGACTTAGCACAGATACGCAGTATTTT.

The chain is built from TRBV9 and TRBJ2-5; the match to TRBD2 covers 8 bases. The germline gives CDR1 SGDLS, CDR2 YYNGEE. The CDR3 totals 14 residues. Unmatched junction bases numbered 3, after V lost 3 bases and J lost 2 bases. The CDR3 region is CASSAGTSQETQYF. The CDR3 DNA reads as TGTGCCAGCAGCGCCGGGACTAGTCAAGAGACCCAGTACTTC.

This rearrangement joins TRBV5-1 to TRBJ2-5, with 11 bases aligning to TRBD2. The CDR3 contains 14 residues. V dropped 4 bases and J dropped 5; count of bases not matched to a gene: 4. Germline V gene lookup returns CDR1 SGHRS and CDR2 YFSETQ. CDR3 amino acids: CASSGTSGSETQYF. The CDR3 nucleotides read TGCGCCAGCAGCGGGACTAGCGGTTCCGAGACCCAGTACTTC.

This clone came up a few times. The chain is built from TRBV11-2 and TRBJ1-1; the D is unclear. The CDR3 length is 13 residues. Germline CDR1 is SGHAT and CDR2 is FQNNGV. V was clipped by 3 bases and J by 7 bases, with 12 bases between them. This CDR3 is CASSFYEGLEAFF. The DNA of the CDR3 is TGTGCCAGCAGCTTTTATGAGGGCCTTGAAGCTTTCTTT.

The chain recombines TRBV19 with TRBJ1-4; 7 bases are shared with TRBD1. This CDR3 contains 14 residues. The V gene end was trimmed by 7 bases and the J gene end by 8 bases; junction bases not matched to a gene: 10. The germline CDR1 and CDR2 sequences are LNHDA and SQIVND (reference sequence). The CDR3 loop is CASNSRGLREKLFF. The CDR3, as DNA: TGTGCCAGTAACTCAAGGGGGCTGAGGGAAAAACTGTTTTTT. Supplemented by reference TRBV19 and TRBJ1-4, the full variable domain reads DGGITQSPKYLFRKEGQNVTLSCEQNLNHDAMYWYRQDPGQGLRLIYYSQIVNDFQKGDIAEGYSVSREKKESFPLTVTSAQKNPTAFYLCASNSRGLREKLFFGSGTQLSVL.

The rearrangement links TRBV9 to TRBJ2-5; 15 nucleotides line up with TRBD2. V shed 2 bases and J 2 bases; nucleotides not matched to a gene: 10. This CDR3 comprises 19 residues. CDR1 and CDR2 (germline): SGDLS, YYNGEE. CDR3 in DNA: TGTGCCAGCAGCGTCCCTGGGACTAGCGGGGGGCTACTACAAGAGACCCAGTACTTC. It encodes CASSVPGTSGGLLQETQYF. Variable domain in full (rest from reference TRBV9 and TRBJ2-5): DSGVTQTPKHLITATGQRVTLRCSPRSGDLSVYWYQQSLDQGLQFLIQYYNGEERAKGNILERFSAQQFPDLHSELNLSSLELGDSALYFCASSVPGTSGGLLQETQYFGPGTRLLVL.

The chain uses TRBV28 and TRBJ2-5; TRBD2 agrees at 12 bases. V lost 5 bases, J lost 7 bases, and 5 bases stayed unmatched. The length of the CDR3 is 14 residues. CDR1 and CDR2 from the germline V gene are MDHEN and SYDVKM. DNA of the CDR3: TGTGCCAGCAGTCCGACTAGCGGGAGTGGGACCCAGTACTTC. Residues: CASSPTSGSGTQYF. The full variable domain, in which reference TRBV28 and TRBJ2-5 provide the parts outside the CDR3, is DVKVTQSSRYLVKRTGEKVFLECVQDMDHENMFWYRQDPGLGLRLIYFSYDVKMKEKGDIPEGYSVSREKKERFSLILESASTNQTSMYLCASSPTSGSGTQYFGPGTRLLVL.

The chain is built from TRBV9 and TRBJ2-1; 8 bases fit TRBD2. J was trimmed by 9 bases and V by 0 bases; bases with no gene match: 5. Germline CDR1 SGDLS, CDR2 YYNGEE. The CDR3 has 14 amino acids. The DNA of the CDR3 is TGTGCCAGCAGCGTAGCGGGAGGGGGGGGTGAGCAGTTCTTC. Translating it yields CASSVAGGGGEQFF.

This clone has only one observation. The V and J genes are TRBV4-1 and TRBJ2-4, with 7 bases that match TRBD2. CDR1 and CDR2 (germline): MGHRA, YSYEKL. The CDR3 runs to 17 residues. The V gene end was trimmed by 0 bases and the J gene end by 9 bases; junction bases not matched to a gene: 14. Here the CDR3 DNA reads TGCGCCAGCAGCCAAGATGGGGAGGGACTCCTCCGGGGCATTCAGTACTTC. Protein sequence: CASSQDGEGLLRGIQYF.

The V call is TRBV29-1, the J call TRBJ2-1; D may be TRBD2 (6 bases). Looked up from germline, CDR1 is SQVTM and CDR2 is ANQGSEA. The CDR3 has 13 residues. Trimming took 4 bases from V and 7 from J, leaving 14 bases between them. The CDR3: CSVGRSEGNEQFF. As DNA, the CDR3 is TGCAGCGTTGGGAGATCGGAGGGGAATGAGCAGTTCTTC.